The 13 T cell receptor beta chains below were found in one sample sequenced in a study of blood T cells in healthy people across ages. PCR was performed a second time for 7 to 11 cycles using a sample-barcoded 5' primer and a J-beta primer mix. MiXCR was run by TCRdb on the 5' RACE reads, yielding one entry per CDR3 protein. The sample yields about 1.1 million distinct CDR3 sequences, roughly two fifths seen once. Sequences were obtained from blood. The receptors derive from a man between 18 and 35 years old in good health.

This clonotype was seen a few times. The DNA of the CDR3 is TGTGCCAGCAGCTTAGATGGGCACGGCAATCAGCCCCAGCATTTT. Translation gives CASSLDGHGNQPQHF. This chain uses TRBV7-2 with TRBJ1-5, with D uncertain. This CDR3 is 15 amino acids long. Trimming took 1 base from V and 2 from J, leaving 9 bases between them. The germline V gene has CDR1 SGHTA and CDR2 FQGNSA.

This chain joins TRBV9 and TRBJ2-2, with a possible D match to TRBD2 (6 bases). Trimming stripped 0 bases from V and 3 bases from J, with 15 bases between. The CDR3 is 17 residues long. Germline V gene sequence: CDR1 SGDLS, CDR2 YYNGEE. For the CDR3, the DNA is TGTGCCAGCAGCGTAGTGGCCCTGACTAGATACACCGGGGAGCTGTTTTTT. Encoded protein: CASSVVALTRYTGELFF.

This chain uses TRBV20-1 with TRBJ1-5; no clear D gene. The CDR3 consists of 11 residues. Trimming removed 5 bases from V and 6 bases from J, with 8 bases in between. Germline V gene sequence: CDR1 DFQATT, CDR2 SNEGSKA (reference sequence). The CDR3 sequence: CSAADGQPQHF. In nucleotides, the CDR3 is TGCAGTGCTGCGGACGGTCAGCCCCAGCATTTT.

The rearrangement links TRBV14 to TRBJ1-2; 8 bases are shared with TRBD1. J gave up 7 bases and V 3 bases, and 1 base lay outside the gene matches. The CDR3 extends over 12 amino acids. CDR1 and CDR2 (germline): SGHDN, FVKESK. This CDR3 reads CASSHDRGGYTF. In nucleotides, the CDR3 is TGTGCCAGCAGCCACGACAGGGGTGGCTACACCTTC.

This clonotype appeared a few times. The rearrangement joins TRBV12-3 or TRBV12-4 to TRBJ2-3; 11 nucleotides align to TRBD2. The CDR3 consists of 16 residues. V lost 6 bases and J lost 3; bases outside the gene matches: 8. CDR3 in amino acids: CASRRLAGGATDTQYF. For the CDR3, the DNA is TGTGCCAGCAGAAGGCTAGCGGGGGGAGCGACAGATACGCAGTATTTT.

This clonotype was counted between two and nine times. The CDR3 loop reads CASSRLDRPNQPQHF. The CDR3 DNA is TGTGCCAGCAGCAGGTTGGACAGACCAAATCAGCCCCAGCATTTT. The genes are TRBV21-1 and TRBJ1-5; the table assigns TRBD1, which was not confirmed against the DNA. TRBV21-1 is shown as a pseudogene. There are 15 residues in the CDR3.

This clonotype was picked up a small number of times. The chain uses TRBV12-3 or TRBV12-4 and TRBJ2-1, with D possibly TRBD2 on 6 matching bases. The CDR3 is made up of 12 amino acids. Between the trimmed V and J ends, which lost 5 bases and 8 bases, there was a span of 10 bases. CDR3 residues: CASSRLGYEQFF. The CDR3, as DNA: TGTGCCAGCAGTCGACTAGGCTATGAGCAGTTCTTC.

This clonotype was seen more than once but under ten times. The chain is built from TRBV15 and TRBJ2-2; TRBD2 might be the D (6 bases). CDR1 LNHNV and CDR2 YYDKDF come from the germline V gene (reference sequence). The CDR3 runs to 17 residues. Trimming shortened V by 1 base and J by 2 bases, and 14 bases separated the two germline ends. CDR3 residues: CATSRGHGGSNTGELFF. In DNA form, the CDR3 reads TGTGCCACCAGCAGAGGCCACGGGGGTAGTAACACCGGGGAGCTGTTTTTT.

This chain links TRBV12-3 or TRBV12-4 with TRBJ1-1; 7 bases line up with TRBD1. The junction had 6 bases not matched to a gene; V was cut back by 4 bases and J by 1 base. This CDR3 has 15 amino acids. In nucleotides, the CDR3 is TGTGCCAGCAGTTCCGGACAGGAATCGAACACTGAAGCTTTCTTT. Its translation is CASSSGQESNTEAFF.

This clonotype was seen ten or more times. This sequence joins TRBV4-2 and TRBJ1-6; D gene uncertain. V was shortened by 4 bases and J by 4 bases, with 8 bases between the two germline ends. Looked up from germline, CDR1 is LGHNA and CDR2 is YNFKEQ. This CDR3 is 14 amino acids long. In nucleotides, the CDR3 is TGTGCCAGCAGCCCTGGAAGTTATAATTCACCCCTCCACTTT. Translated: CASSPGSYNSPLHF.

This clonotype was observed a few times. The chain couples TRBV5-1 to TRBJ2-1; D may be TRBD2 (6 bases). Trimming stripped 4 bases from V and 0 bases from J, with 14 bases between. The CDR3 has 16 amino acids. Germline CDR1 SGHRS, CDR2 YFSETQ. The DNA of the CDR3 is TGCGCCAGCAGCCCGCGGGGCCGCAGCTCCTACAATGAGCAGTTCTTC. As protein: CASSPRGRSSYNEQFF.

The rearrangement uses TRBV7-9 and TRBJ1-3; 8 nucleotides align to TRBD1. V was pared by 5 bases and J by 4 bases, with 7 bases of the junction left unmatched. The CDR3 is 15 residues long. CDR1 and CDR2 (germline): SEHNR, FQNEAQ (reference sequence). The CDR3 reads CASSPWTGTGNTIYF. The CDR3 nucleotides are TGTGCCAGCAGCCCCTGGACAGGGACCGGAAACACCATATATTTT. The variable domain in full, with the rest retrieved from reference TRBV7-9 and TRBJ1-3, is DTGVSQNPRHKITKRGQNVTFRCDPISEHNRLYWYRQTLGQGPEFLTYFQNEAQLEKSRLLSDRFSAERPKGSFSTLEIQRTEQGDSAMYLCASSPWTGTGNTIYFGEGSWLTVV.

A few counts support this clonotype. The chain has TRBV6-5 and TRBJ2-1, with 7 bases aligning to TRBD1. The J call may be faulty, since TRBJ2-7 better matches the DNA end. Germline V gene sequence: CDR1 MNHEY, CDR2 SVGAGI. There are 15 residues in the CDR3. CDR3 nucleotide sequence: TGTGCCAGCAGGACAGGGCATTACTCCTACAATGAGCAGTACTTC. Translating it yields CASRTGHYSYNEQYF.